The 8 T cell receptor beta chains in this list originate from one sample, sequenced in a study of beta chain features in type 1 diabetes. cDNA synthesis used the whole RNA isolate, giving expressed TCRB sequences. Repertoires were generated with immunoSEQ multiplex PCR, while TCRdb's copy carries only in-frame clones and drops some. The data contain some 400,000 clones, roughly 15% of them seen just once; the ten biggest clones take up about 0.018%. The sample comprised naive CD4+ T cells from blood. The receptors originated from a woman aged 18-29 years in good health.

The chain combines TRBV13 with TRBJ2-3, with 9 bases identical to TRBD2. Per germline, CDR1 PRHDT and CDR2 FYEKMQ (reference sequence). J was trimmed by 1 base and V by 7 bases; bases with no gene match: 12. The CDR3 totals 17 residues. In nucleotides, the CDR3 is TGTGCCAGCATCCAAAGGCGAGGCGGGAGGGGCACAGATACGCAGTATTTT. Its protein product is CASIQRRGGRGTDTQYF.

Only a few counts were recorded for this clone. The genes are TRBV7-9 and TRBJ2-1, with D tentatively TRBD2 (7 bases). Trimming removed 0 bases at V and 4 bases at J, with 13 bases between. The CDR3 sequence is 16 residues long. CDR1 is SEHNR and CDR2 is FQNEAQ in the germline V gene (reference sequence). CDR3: CASSLAPGGGYNEQFF. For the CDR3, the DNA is TGTGCCAGCAGCTTAGCTCCGGGGGGCGGATACAATGAGCAGTTCTTC.

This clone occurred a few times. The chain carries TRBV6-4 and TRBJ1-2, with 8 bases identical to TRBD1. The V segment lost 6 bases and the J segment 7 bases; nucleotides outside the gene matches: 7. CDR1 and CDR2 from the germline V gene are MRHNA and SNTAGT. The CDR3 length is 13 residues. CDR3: CASSFSGGVGYTF. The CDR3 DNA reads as TGTGCCAGCAGCTTTTCAGGGGGCGTTGGCTACACCTTC.

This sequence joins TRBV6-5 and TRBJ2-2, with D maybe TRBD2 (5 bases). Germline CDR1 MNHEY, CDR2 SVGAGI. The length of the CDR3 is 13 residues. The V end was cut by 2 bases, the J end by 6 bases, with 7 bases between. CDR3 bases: TGTGCCAGCAGTTACGAGGGTCCCGGGGAGCTGTTTTTT. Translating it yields CASSYEGPGELFF.

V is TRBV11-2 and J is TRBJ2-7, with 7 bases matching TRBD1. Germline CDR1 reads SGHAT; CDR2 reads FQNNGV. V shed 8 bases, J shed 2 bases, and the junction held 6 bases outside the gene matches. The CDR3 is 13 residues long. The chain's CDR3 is CASSWTGAYEQYF. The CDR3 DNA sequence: TGTGCCAGCTCTTGGACAGGAGCCTACGAGCAGTACTTC.

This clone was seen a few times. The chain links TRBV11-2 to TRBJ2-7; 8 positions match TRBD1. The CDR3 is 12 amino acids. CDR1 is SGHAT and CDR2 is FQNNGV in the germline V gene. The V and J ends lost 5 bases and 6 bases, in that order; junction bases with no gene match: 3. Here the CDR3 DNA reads TGTGCCAGCAGCCGAGACAGGGGCGAGCAGTACTTC. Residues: CASSRDRGEQYF.

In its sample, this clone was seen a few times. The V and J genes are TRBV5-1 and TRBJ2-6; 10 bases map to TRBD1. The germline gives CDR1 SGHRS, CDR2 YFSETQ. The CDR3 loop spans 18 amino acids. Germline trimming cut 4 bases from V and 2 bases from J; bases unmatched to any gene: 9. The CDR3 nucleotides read TGCGCCAGCAGCCGCCGGGACAGGGGTACTACTGGGGCCAACGTCCTGACTTTC. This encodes CASSRRDRGTTGANVLTF.

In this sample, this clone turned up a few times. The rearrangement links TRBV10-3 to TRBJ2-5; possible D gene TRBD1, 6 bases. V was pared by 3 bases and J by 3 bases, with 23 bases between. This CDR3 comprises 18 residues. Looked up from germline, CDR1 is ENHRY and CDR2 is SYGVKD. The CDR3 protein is CAISEGLGLRKGEETQYF. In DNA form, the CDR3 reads TGTGCCATCAGTGAAGGTCTGGGTCTGCGGAAGGGGGAAGAGACCCAGTACTTC.